The source of this T cell receptor beta chain is a study of graft-versus-host responses after intestinal transplantation. TCRdb's copy holds only in-frame clones and misses some; the assay was immunoSEQ multiplex PCR. The sample records approximately 70,000 clones, roughly 92% being singletons. The sequencing here drew on bone marrow, taken less than 750 days after intestinal transplantation. The sequence came from a human patient who received an intestinal transplant, so some T cells may come from the graft donor.

DNA of the CDR3: TGTGCCACCAGCAGAGATTCCCTGGGGGGTTTGGACGAGCAGTACTTC. It encodes CATSRDSLGGLDEQYF. This chain links TRBV15 with TRBJ2-7, with D perhaps TRBD2 (6 bases). The CDR3 runs to 16 residues. The germline V gene encodes CDR1 LNHNV and CDR2 YYDKDF (reference sequence). V lost 0 bases to trimming and J lost 5 bases, with 17 bases between them.